This is a list of T cell receptor beta chains from one sample in a study of T cell responses to AZD1222 COVID-19 vaccine. Clones were read by immunoSEQ multiplex PCR, and TCRdb kept only the in-frame ones, dropping some. This sample has 250,000 to 300,000 clones, with almost 95% found just once. The sequenced sample was peripheral blood, obtained 28 days after the second AZD1222 dose. The source of these receptors is an adult who received the AZD1222 COVID-19 vaccine. The CDR3 runs from the conserved cysteine through the conserved F or W. The D gene is left open where the match is weak. The size of a clone is reported for some rows only, either as once, few or many, or as a class for expanded clones.

D: -
J: TRBJ2-6
V: TRBV7-3
size: few
CDR3: CASSPPSNVLTF
DNA: TGTGCCAGCAGCCCCCCCTCCAACGTCCTGACTTTC

D: -
J: TRBJ1-2
V: TRBV2
size: -
CDR3: CASSDRGGYGYTF
DNA: TGTGCCAGCAGTGACAGGGGAGGCTATGGCTACACCTTC

D: -
J: TRBJ2-4
V: TRBV21-1
size: -
CDR3: CASSKNFTPGTSGRAAKNIQYF
DNA: TGTGCCAGCAGCAAAAACTTCACACCCGGGACTAGCGGGAGGGCTGCCAAAAACATTCAGTACTTC

D: -
J: TRBJ1-1
V: TRBV3-1/TRBV3-2
size: -
CDR3: CASSQEDRNTEAFF
DNA: TGTGCCAGCAGCCAAGAAGACAGGAACACTGAAGCTTTCTTT

D: -
J: TRBJ2-7
V: TRBV10-3
size: -
CDR3: CAISEGPRQYF
DNA: TGTGCCATCAGTGAGGGACCTCGGCAGTACTTC

D: TRBD1
J: TRBJ1-2
V: TRBV19
size: once
CDR3: CASSLQGAGNYGYTF
DNA: TGTGCCAGTAGTTTACAGGGGGCCGGTAACTATGGCTACACCTTC

D: TRBD2
J: TRBJ2-2
V: TRBV28
size: -
CDR3: CASSPLLAGAGELFF
DNA: TGTGCCAGCAGTCCCTTGCTAGCGGGGGCCGGGGAGCTGTTTTTT

D: -
J: TRBJ1-5
V: TRBV4-1
size: -
CDR3: CASSQDGQGNQPQHF
DNA: TGCGCCAGCAGCCAAGATGGGCAGGGCAATCAGCCCCAGCATTTT

D: TRBD2
J: TRBJ2-1
V: TRBV5-1
size: -
CDR3: CASSIVPGTSGSRASYNEQFF
DNA: TGCGCCAGCAGCATCGTCCCCGGGACTAGCGGCTCGAGGGCCTCCTACAATGAGCAGTTCTTC

D: TRBD1
J: TRBJ1-1
V: TRBV6-2/TRBV6-3
size: -
CDR3: CASSYPDRGPHNTEAFF
DNA: TGTGCCAGCAGTTACCCAGACAGGGGACCCCACAACACTGAAGCTTTCTTT

D: -
J: TRBJ1-2
V: TRBV5-5
size: once
CDR3: CASSWAQGNYGYTF
DNA: TGTGCCAGCAGCTGGGCTCAGGGGAACTATGGCTACACCTTC

D: -
J: TRBJ1-6
V: TRBV15
size: -
CDR3: CATSQGTINSPLHF
DNA: TGTGCCACCAGTCAGGGCACGATAAATTCACCCCTCCACTTT

D: -
J: TRBJ2-1
V: TRBV19
size: -
CDR3: CASSIRRTDNEQFF
DNA: TGTGCCAGTAGTATTAGGAGGACAGACAATGAGCAGTTCTTC

D: TRBD1
J: TRBJ2-5
V: TRBV6-2/TRBV6-3
size: -
CDR3: CASSQGTGNQETQYF
DNA: TGTGCCAGCAGTCAAGGGACAGGTAATCAAGAGACCCAGTACTTC

D: -
J: TRBJ1-4
V: TRBV6-5
size: -
CDR3: CASSPGYTGREKLFF
DNA: TGTGCCAGCAGCCCGGGGTACACGGGGAGGGAAAAACTGTTTTTT

D: -
J: TRBJ1-4
V: TRBV27
size: -
CDR3: CASSLNTGREKLFF
DNA: TGTGCCAGCAGTTTAAATACGGGTCGGGAAAAACTGTTTTTT

D: -
J: TRBJ1-4
V: TRBV4-1
size: -
CDR3: CASSSNEKLFF
DNA: TGCGCCAGCAGTTCCAATGAAAAACTGTTTTTT

D: -
J: TRBJ2-7
V: TRBV6-5
size: -
CDR3: CASSGTKGGYEQYF
DNA: TGTGCCAGCAGCGGGACCAAGGGCGGCTACGAGCAGTACTTC

D: -
J: TRBJ2-7
V: TRBV28
size: -
CDR3: CASTTGGIYEQYF
DNA: TGTGCCAGCACCACAGGTGGGATCTACGAGCAGTACTTC

D: TRBD1
J: TRBJ1-1
V: TRBV7-2
size: -
CDR3: CASSSRQGSNTEAFF
DNA: TGTGCCAGCAGCTCCAGACAGGGGTCGAACACTGAAGCTTTCTTT

D: TRBD1
J: TRBJ1-2
V: TRBV7-2
size: -
CDR3: CASSLGTGGHYGYTF
DNA: TGTGCCAGCAGCTTAGGAACAGGGGGGCACTATGGCTACACCTTC

D: -
J: TRBJ1-4
V: TRBV7-8
size: -
CDR3: CASSTRGLREKLFF
DNA: TGTGCCAGCAGCACCAGGGGTCTGCGTGAAAAACTGTTTTTT

D: -
J: TRBJ2-7
V: TRBV5-1
size: -
CDR3: CASSFTSYEQYF
DNA: TGCGCCAGCAGCTTCACGTCCTACGAGCAGTACTTC

D: -
J: TRBJ1-5
V: TRBV2
size: once
CDR3: CASSVETNQPQHF
DNA: TGTGCCAGCAGTGTGGAGACAAATCAGCCCCAGCATTTT

D: -
J: TRBJ2-2
V: TRBV6-5
size: -
CDR3: CASRGGTSTGELFF
DNA: TGTGCCAGCAGAGGTGGGACAAGCACCGGGGAGCTGTTTTTT

D: -
J: TRBJ1-6
V: TRBV28
size: -
CDR3: CASRPGQAYNSPLHF
DNA: TGTGCCAGCAGACCTGGACAAGCTTATAATTCACCCCTCCACTTT